This section outlines one TCR beta chain sequence together with its context. This specimen belongs to a study of shared clonotypes between healthy human individuals. Sequencing used immunoSEQ multiplex PCR; TCRdb keeps in-frame clones, though not all of them. The sample contains 550,000 to 800,000 clones, approximately 79% of which appear only once. V lost 0 bases, J lost 5 bases, and 2 bases stayed unmatched. The CDR3 covers 14 residues. Germline assignment: CDR1 SGHRS and CDR2 YFSETQ. The sample comprised memory CD4+ T cells sorted from blood. Indicated subset: CD45RA-negative fraction. This TCR derives from a woman in her twenties or thirties in good health. The genes are TRBV5-1 and TRBJ2-3, with TRBD2 identical over 8 bases. The DNA of the CDR3 is TGCGCCAGCAGCTTGGGGAGCGGGAGAGATACGCAGTATTTT. Amino acid sequence: CASSLGSGRDTQYF.